Described below is a single TCR beta chain sequence and its context. This receptor's antigen is unknown. No base quality information exists; no much larger clone differs at one position. Participants in the prospective study were aged 18 to 89 years, lived in approximately 26 United States geographic areas, and enrolled through a virtual design. Cohort assignment in the prospective study relied on participant-reported clinical history from a screening survey and a study questionnaire. ImmuneRACE Cohort 3 recovered participants were defined by two consecutive negative NP/OP PCR tests, healthcare professional clearance, or symptom resolution. In the prospective study, mobile phlebotomists collected whole blood, serum and a nasopharyngeal or oropharyngeal swab from each participant. Prospective study participants could optionally give additional blood draws and questionnaires over an approximately 2-month period. Before DNA extraction, prospective study blood samples were shipped either frozen or at room temperature.

The sample is drawn from a study of blood T cell repertoires in COVID-19 (dated by TCRdb to the early 2020s). With respect to the entire study: Collaborator samples came from the United States, Italy and Spain and covered acute and convalescent phases of COVID-19. The material from the prospective study consisted of cDNA or gDNA derived from T cells, B-cell-depleted T cells, or PBMCs. The dataset comprised deeply sampled blood TCRbeta repertoires from subjects exposed to, actively infected with, or recovered from COVID-19. The repertoires were made available in a free public database intended to serve as a resource for research on the immune response to SARS-CoV-2. The samples were drawn from the first 160 participants of the ongoing ImmuneRACE study and from some 1,300 subjects provided by 6 global collaborators. A de-identified subject ID, COVID-19 status, age in years and sex were almost always included in the sample metadata. Where available, HLA class I and class II types were obtained from metadata supplied by the sample provider rather than from assay-based typing. Broader findings and caveats from the paper: Clinical and demographic metadata were provided uncurated, with the amount varying by source and participant.

TCRbeta CDR3 regions were amplified from genomic DNA using the immunoSEQ Assay, a bias-controlled multiplex PCR. The paper's data handling went like this. The number of nucleated cells in each sample was estimated by amplification of reference gene primers within the assay. Sequence reads were collapsed and filtered to measure the absolute abundance of every unique TCRbeta CDR3 rearrangement. Productive Simpson clonality was computed per sample as the square root of Simpson's diversity index over productive rearrangements. The table comes from immuneACCESS by way of TCRdb, which keeps in-frame sequences with V and J called. Part of the clones is missing from these tables; in studies checked, under half for an unresolved V gene and the rest for unknown reasons. Clonal size and the V and J genes are those of that table, whereas D and trimming came from the DNA. The sample table holds about 480,000 clones, of which around nine tenths were seen once. 1.8% of the sample is taken by the ten largest.

CDR1 and CDR2, per the germline V gene (reference sequence), are LGHDT and YNNKEL. From cysteine to phenylalanine, the CDR3 is 13 amino acids long. The retained sequence is limited to the CDR3, 39 bases, with the frame set at the first base. V is shortened by 1 base, J by 8 bases, and the region joining them spans 6 bases. This TCR derives from a woman aged 40 to 50 who had recovered from COVID-19. Material for sequencing was PBMCs or T cells enriched from blood (not recorded which). Here the chain combines TRBV3-1 (or the pseudogene TRBV3-2) and TRBJ1-6, with the D segment identity uncertain. The CDR3 corresponds to CASSQATYSPLHF. The DNA sequence reads TGTGCCAGCAGCCAAGCAACATATTCACCCCTCCACTTT.